Here is one T cell receptor beta chain with its context. This clonotype was counted ten times or more. Its antigen remains unidentified. No base quality values were provided; no much bigger clone lies one nucleotide off. The data originate from a study of T cells after yellow fever vaccination (dated by TCRdb to the late 2010s). In the study overall: Libraries from fractions with low cell numbers were prepared with the SMART-Seq v4 Ultra Low Input RNA kit. To follow T-cell clones before and after both primary and booster YFV17D yellow fever vaccination, bulk TCR alpha and beta repertoires underwent longitudinal sequencing. The cohort comprised two healthy male donors, one aged 18 to 30 and one aged 30 to 40 years. Blood was drawn at multiple timepoints before and after primary and secondary immunization, with bulk PBMC replicates and cell subsets isolated.

The sample's treatment or condition label, in plain terms: live attenuated yellow fever vaccine strain. Two biological replicates of bulk PBMCs were collected at each blood-draw timepoint. A standard Ficoll-Paque protocol was used to isolate PBMCs from peripheral blood. TriZol was used to extract RNA from bulk PBMCs, from CD4 and CD8 fractions, and from dextramer-positive and dextramer-negative fractions. The CDR1 and CDR2 encoded by the germline V gene are SGHTA and FQGNSA. The trim is 5 bases for V and 4 bases for J, with a gap of 11 bases between the germline ends. Counted from cysteine to phenylalanine, this CDR3 has 13 amino acids. The kept DNA is CDR3 alone, 39 bases in frame from the first base. Study-wide conclusions, independent of this receptor: Because only a couple of donors were included in the study, the extent to which the findings can be generalized is limited. FACS-sorted repertoires could contain abundant contaminating clonotypes from the bulk population, so computational filtering was required. The secondary T-cell response was found to be weaker but faster than the primary response, with a peak reached on day 5 rather than on day 15. A small fraction of clonotypes showed up in both the CD4 and CD8 compartments, probably as a result of convergent recombination. Most clones expanded after primary vaccination (around 96% of CD4 and about 85% of CD8) were re-detected after the booster, suggesting that broad memory maintenance occurred.

Sequencing used an Illumina NovaSeq 6000. TCR cDNA was made using 5'RACE template switching, a step that added a universal primer site and unique molecular identifiers. Priming of cDNA synthesis was performed from both the TCR alpha and TCR beta constant segments. Two PCR steps were used to amplify libraries, with sample barcodes and sequencing adapters being added in the second step. Libraries were sequenced on Illumina HiSeq 2500 (2x100 bp) or NovaSeq (2x150 bp). The study's own analysis went as follows. MIGEC handled demultiplexing of reads and collapsing into UMI consensus sequences, while MiXCR performed V(D)J alignment. Vaccine-responding clonotypes were defined with edgeR using replicate PBMC samples, requiring FDR below 0.01 and a log2 fold change above 5 up to day 15. CD4 or CD8 identity was assigned to each bulk clonotype according to whether the clonotype was present at higher abundance in the sequenced CD4 repertoire or the sequenced CD8 repertoire. TCRdb's own reprocessing of the public reads used fastp at Q25 and MiXCR and kept productive beta chains. All rows with the same CDR3 protein become a single entry with the most common DNA and genes. The V and J calls and clone size are TCRdb's, not the authors'. The sample table records under 500,000 distinct CDR3 sequences; about 19% of these occur just once. Over 15% of the sample is in the top ten clones.

The sequencing here drew on PBMCs, taken before the yellow fever booster vaccination. The rearrangement joined TRBV7-2 to TRBJ2-5; the D segment could be TRBD1, given 6 matching bases. The clonotype was recovered from a man in his late teens or twenties who received the YFV17D yellow fever vaccine. The nucleotide sequence reads as follows: TGTGCCAGCAGCCTCCAGGGGCGAGAGACCCAGTACTTC. Translated, it reads CASSLQGRETQYF.